This TCR beta chain was found in a study of T cell repertoires in cytomegalovirus infection. Looking at the study overall: CMV infection together with matching HLA type was indicated by public TCR beta signatures. General study results and limits: Cumulative public TCR beta family frequency identified CMV carriers with the relevant HLA. It was HLA-C-restricted CMV-specific TCR beta clonotypes that dominated the response ex vivo.

In its sample, this clonotype was seen many times. Its target is not known. The CDR3 consists of 19 residues. After removal of 0 bases from V and 4 bases from J, the junction contained 10 bases not matched to a gene. Germline V CDR1 and CDR2: SGHVS, FQNEAQ. Each CDR3 protein is one row after TCRdb ran MiXCR on the reads. This sample has roughly 340,000 distinct CDR3 sequences, with around 29% found just once. The clonotype was recovered from a human donor in good health (CMV status not recorded). Some clones in this sample may be carry-over from other donors' samples. The sequencing used cultured PBMCs, collected from culture after CMV antigen stimulation. The J gene is TRBJ2-2, the V gene TRBV7-8, with TRBD1 matching over 11 bases. The CDR3 coding sequence is TGTGCCAGCAGCTTAGCCGGGACAGGGGGAGGTCGTGGCACCGGGGAGCTGTTTTTT. It yields the protein CASSLAGTGGGRGTGELFF. The full variable domain, its missing parts supplied by reference TRBV7-8 and TRBJ2-2, is GAGVSQSPRYKVAKRGQDVALRCDPISGHVSLFWYQQALGQGPEFLTYFQNEAQLDKSGLPSDRFFAERPEGSVSTLKIQRTQQEDSAVYLCASSLAGTGGGRGTGELFFGEGSRLTVL.